Presented here are 26 T cell receptor beta chains from one specimen sequenced in a study of blood T cell repertoires in COVID-19. The assay was immunoSEQ multiplex PCR, and TCRdb's table has in-frame clones only and misses some. The sample includes a few hundred thousand clones, 82% of them seen just once. The sequenced material came from PBMCs or T cells enriched from blood (not recorded which). Receptor source: a woman aged 60-75 years who had recovered from COVID-19.

This rearrangement joins TRBV10-3 to TRBJ1-1, with D possibly TRBD1 on 6 matching bases. The germline gives CDR1 ENHRY, CDR2 SYGVKD. The germline V and J ends were trimmed by 10 bases and 6 bases, with 18 bases remaining between them. This CDR3 region has 13 residues. CDR3 nucleotide sequence: TGTGCCACCCGTGTGACAGGCGACGCTGAAGCTTTCTTT. It specifies CATRVTGDAEAFF.

The chain links TRBV5-6 to TRBJ1-2, with D possibly being TRBD1 (5 bases). Per the germline V gene, CDR1 is SGHDT and CDR2 is YYEEEE. The CDR3 has 15 residues. V lost 0 bases and J 2 bases, leaving 11 bases between the germline ends. The CDR3 loop is CASSLVPGRNYGYTF. The CDR3 DNA follows: TGTGCCAGCAGCTTGGTTCCAGGGAGGAACTATGGCTACACCTTC.

This chain connects TRBV6-2 or TRBV6-3 to TRBJ2-7, with D hard to call. The germline CDR1 and CDR2 sequences are MNHEY and SVGEGT. This CDR3 contains 15 residues. Trimming stripped 4 bases from V and 0 bases from J, with 13 bases between. The DNA for the CDR3 is TGTGCCAGCAGTTCGATAAGCAAGAGCTCCTACGAGCAGTACTTC. Encoded protein: CASSSISKSSYEQYF.

This chain uses TRBV7-9 with TRBJ1-1, with 9 bases matching TRBD1. Per the germline V gene, CDR1 is SEHNR and CDR2 is FQNEAQ (reference sequence). Trimming at V came to 5 bases and at J to 2 bases, leaving 9 bases not matched to a gene. This CDR3 has 16 amino acids. This CDR3 reads CASSQKTGGFNTEAFF. Written as DNA, the CDR3 is TGTGCCAGCAGCCAGAAAACAGGGGGCTTTAACACTGAAGCTTTCTTT.

The chain recombines TRBV7-8 with TRBJ1-1, with 7 bases aligning to TRBD1. This CDR3 contains 15 residues. The ends lost 0 bases at V and 10 bases at J; junction bases unmatched: 11. CDR1 and CDR2 (germline): SGHVS, FQNEAQ. CDR3 coding DNA: TGTGCCAGCAGCTTAGCCAACTATAGGGACAGTGGAGCTTTCTTT. The encoded protein is CASSLANYRDSGAFF.

The chain couples TRBV7-6 to TRBJ1-1; weak D call: TRBD1 (5 bases). V shed 5 bases and J shed 1 base, with 8 bases lying between them. This CDR3 contains 13 residues. Germline V lookup: CDR1 SGHVS, CDR2 FNYEAQ. The CDR3: CASSLGQNTEAFF. The DNA of the CDR3 is TGTGCCAGCAGCCTAGGACAGAACACTGAAGCTTTCTTT.

The chain recombines TRBV5-8 with TRBJ1-1, with 9 bases identical to TRBD1. The CDR3 runs 14 residues. Trimming removed 4 bases from V and 1 base from J; junction bases left unmatched: 2. Germline V gene lookup returns CDR1 SGHTS and CDR2 YDEGEE. Here the CDR3 reads CASSTGQGNTEAFF. CDR3 DNA: TGTGCCAGCAGCACGGGACAGGGGAACACTGAAGCTTTCTTT.

This clone was seen a single time. This rearrangement joins TRBV5-8 to TRBJ1-2, with 7 bases identical to TRBD1. In germline, CDR1 is SGHTS, CDR2 YDEGEE. The CDR3 runs to 14 residues. The V gene end was trimmed by 0 bases and the J gene end by 2 bases; junction bases not matched to a gene: 1. The CDR3 coding sequence is TGTGCCAGCAGCTTGGAACAGGGGAACTATGGCTACACCTTC. Translating gives CASSLEQGNYGYTF.

The chain is built from TRBV28 and TRBJ1-5; unclear D gene. CDR3 size: 13 residues. Trimming took 4 bases from V and 5 from J, leaving 9 bases between them. Looked up from germline, CDR1 is MDHEN and CDR2 is SYDVKM. CDR3: CASSSDSYQPQHF. The CDR3 bases are TGTGCCAGCAGTTCAGATTCCTATCAGCCCCAGCATTTT.

The chain joins TRBV2 to TRBJ1-5; unclear D gene. V was clipped by 9 bases and J by 12 bases, with 18 bases between them. The CDR3 totals 12 residues. CDR1 and CDR2 from the germline V gene are SNHLY and FYNNEI. The CDR3 protein is CARSLRQLLQHF. As DNA, the CDR3 is TGTGCCAGAAGCTTGAGACAACTTCTCCAGCATTTT.

The CDR3 loop is CASSLGGLVETQYF. Written as DNA, the CDR3 is TGTGCCAGCAGCTTGGGGGGGCTAGTCGAGACCCAGTACTTC. The chain employs TRBV5-6 and TRBJ2-5; TRBD1 might be the D (6 bases). Germline V CDR1 and CDR2: SGHDT, YYEEEE. V shed 0 bases and J shed 5 bases, with 11 bases lying between them. This CDR3 is 14 amino acids long.

The chain has TRBV5-1 and TRBJ1-2; D might be TRBD1 (6 bases). The CDR3 is 14 residues long. Germline V gene data show CDR1 as SGHRS and CDR2 as YFSETQ. Deletions cut 4 bases from V and 6 bases from J, with 16 bases between. As DNA, the CDR3 is TGCGCCAGCAGCCCCTTCGGCGGGGGCGATGGCTACACCTTC. Amino acids: CASSPFGGGDGYTF.

The chain has TRBV5-5 and TRBJ2-3; 9 bases align to TRBD1. The CDR3 is made up of 14 amino acids. The trim removed 4 bases at V and 5 bases at J, leaving 5 bases unmatched. Germline V gene lookup returns CDR1 SGHKS and CDR2 YYEKEE (reference sequence). The CDR3 is CASSQQGAVDTQYF. The CDR3 DNA is TGTGCCAGCAGCCAACAGGGGGCCGTAGATACGCAGTATTTT.

V and J are TRBV25-1 and TRBJ2-3, with 9 bases aligning to TRBD2. V trimming: 5 bases; J trimming: 4 bases; junction bases outside the gene matches: 10. The length of the CDR3 is 16 residues. The germline gives CDR1 MGHDK, CDR2 SYGVNS. CDR3 nucleotide sequence: TGTGCCAGCAGTACGATCCTAGCGGGGTTTTCAGATACGCAGTATTTT. This codes for CASSTILAGFSDTQYF.

The CDR3 region has the DNA TGCAGCGTTGAAGGAGGGTACGAAAGTAGGGAGACCCAGTACTTC. Translation gives CSVEGGYESRETQYF. The gene calls are TRBV29-1 and TRBJ2-5, with D possibly TRBD2 on 5 matching bases. Between the trimmed V and J ends, which lost 1 base and 5 bases, there was a span of 17 bases. CDR1 and CDR2 (germline): SQVTM, ANQGSEA. The CDR3 is 15 amino acids.

The V gene is TRBV2, the J gene TRBJ2-2, with 8 bases aligning to TRBD2. The V and J ends lost 7 bases and 5 bases, in that order; junction bases with no gene match: 9. The CDR3 is made up of 15 amino acids. Germline CDR1 reads SNHLY; CDR2 reads FYNNEI. The CDR3 region is CASMWGLEGTGELFF. The CDR3, as DNA: TGTGCCAGCATGTGGGGACTAGAGGGGACCGGGGAGCTGTTTTTT.

The chain links TRBV4-2 to TRBJ2-2, with 7 bases identical to TRBD1. Per germline, CDR1 LGHNA and CDR2 YNFKEQ. V shed 0 bases and J 7 bases; nucleotides not matched to a gene: 2. The CDR3 consists of 14 residues. This CDR3 reads CASSQDRGIGELFF. The CDR3 DNA reads TGTGCCAGCAGCCAAGACAGGGGGATCGGGGAGCTGTTTTTT.

A remark on this clone: Different DNA sequences within this sample yield the same CDR3. V usage is TRBV7-2 and J usage is TRBJ1-5; D is unresolved. The CDR3 length is 13 residues. Trimming removed 1 base from V and 3 bases from J, with 4 bases in between. Germline V lookup: CDR1 SGHTA, CDR2 FQGNSA. The CDR3 DNA sequence: TGTGCCAGCAGCTTAGGGCCCAATCAGCCCCAGCATTTT. Amino acids: CASSLGPNQPQHF.

In regard to this clone: This sample includes further DNA sequences coding for the same CDR3. J is TRBJ1-2 and V is TRBV7-3; maybe TRBD1 (5 bases). Germline CDR1 is SGHTA and CDR2 is FQGTGA. V lost 2 bases, J lost 8 bases, and 12 bases lay in between. The CDR3 extends over 13 amino acids. The DNA of the CDR3 is TGTGCCAGCAGCTTATTCGGGGGTCGGGGCTACACCTTC. This gives the protein CASSLFGGRGYTF.

The V call is TRBV18, the J call TRBJ2-7, with D possibly TRBD2 on 6 matching bases. The CDR3 totals 15 residues. CDR1 is KGHSH, CDR2 LQKENI, per germline. V dropped 6 bases and J dropped 1 base, with 16 bases sitting between them. The CDR3 nucleotides read TGTGCCAGCTCCAGTAACCCAGGAGGGTCCTACGAGCAGTACTTC. This encodes CASSSNPGGSYEQYF.

This rearrangement joins TRBV11-2 to TRBJ1-6; D remains unclear. Germline CDR1 is SGHAT and CDR2 is FQNNGV. There are 12 residues in the CDR3. Trimming pared 1 base from V and 10 bases from J, leaving 5 bases between. This CDR3 is CASSLGGSPLHF. CDR3 coding DNA: TGTGCCAGCAGCTTAGGAGGGTCACCCCTCCACTTT.

The J gene is TRBJ2-1, the V gene TRBV5-1, with D unclear. Between the trimmed V and J ends, which lost 0 bases and 7 bases, there was a span of 17 bases. CDR1 SGHRS and CDR2 YFSETQ come from the germline V gene. CDR3 size: 16 residues. CDR3 sequence reads: CASSLEATPGGNEQFF. CDR3 coding DNA: TGCGCCAGCAGCTTGGAGGCGACTCCGGGTGGAAATGAGCAGTTCTTC.

The chain couples TRBV6-5 to TRBJ2-5; the match to TRBD2 covers 9 bases. J gave up 5 bases and V 9 bases, and 13 bases lay outside the gene matches. The CDR3 sequence is 15 residues long. Germline V gene data show CDR1 as MNHEY and CDR2 as SVGAGI. The CDR3 nucleotides read TGTGCCAGAAAAGCGGGAGGAGGAGGCCAGGAGACCCAGTACTTC. Its translation: CARKAGGGGQETQYF.

The chain uses TRBV7-8 and TRBJ1-2; D is undetermined. The CDR3 length is 15 residues. V gave up 0 bases and J gave up 1 base, with 9 bases separating them. Germline assignment: CDR1 SGHVS and CDR2 FQNEAQ. The CDR3 bases are TGTGCCAGCAGCTTAGCGCTTACAGATAACTATGGCTACACCTTC. Translating gives CASSLALTDNYGYTF.

The chain carries TRBV6-5 and TRBJ1-1, with D uncertain. CDR1 MNHEY and CDR2 SVGAGI come from the germline V gene. V was cut by 4 bases and J by 4 bases, with 10 bases left in between. This CDR3 has 13 residues. CDR3 amino acids: CASSFSGSTEAFF. The CDR3 coding sequence is TGTGCCAGCAGTTTTTCGGGGAGCACTGAAGCTTTCTTT.

The V and J genes are TRBV7-8 and TRBJ2-3; 7 bases match TRBD1. The CDR3 contains 15 residues. With V trimmed by 5 bases and J by 3 bases, 8 bases remained unmatched. Germline V CDR1 and CDR2: SGHVS, FQNEAQ. CDR3 in amino acids: CASSPTGMATDTQYF. The CDR3 DNA sequence: TGTGCCAGCAGCCCGACAGGGATGGCAACAGATACGCAGTATTTT.